This passage covers 23 T cell receptor beta chains from one sample sequenced in a study of regulatory T cells in long-lasting Graves disease. Time point indicated: newly diagnosed GD, antithyroid drugs for less than 3 months. The TCR library was made from RNA extracted from PBMCs. Construction of the TCR beta libraries employed iRepertoire HTBI primers in conjunction with Arm-PCR of CDR3 regions. TCRdb independently ran MiXCR on the multiplex PCR reads; one entry per CDR3 protein. The repertoire holds about 540,000 distinct CDR3 sequences, with about 14% as singletons. The same sample was also used in a study of T cells in Graves' hyperthyroidism and ophthalmopathy.

Specimen: peripheral blood mononuclear cells (PBMCs), collected at new diagnosis, from a patient treated with antithyroid drugs. Receptors were obtained from a man aged 25 to 45 with Graves disease.

This clonotype was detected ten times or more. V and J are TRBV12-5 and TRBJ2-5; D tentatively reads TRBD1 or TRBD2 (6 bases each). The germline V gene has CDR1 LGHNT and CDR2 FRNRAP. This CDR3 has 14 residues. The V and J ends lost 3 bases and 3 bases respectively, with 11 bases between them. The CDR3 sequence: CASGLGGSKETQYF. The DNA for the CDR3 is TGTGCTAGTGGTTTAGGGGGGTCAAAAGAGACCCAGTACTTC.

The table lists this clonotype with many counts. The J gene is TRBJ1-2, the V gene TRBV6-1; TRBD1 aligns across 9 bases. CDR1 is MNHNS, CDR2 SASEGT, per germline. The CDR3 is 15 residues long. J was trimmed by 7 bases and V by 5 bases; bases with no gene match: 11. The CDR3 loop reads CASSTLGTGTSGYTF. The CDR3 DNA reads as TGTGCCAGCAGTACCTTAGGGACAGGGACCTCTGGCTACACCTTC.

This clonotype was seen ten or more times. This chain connects TRBV12-5 to TRBJ2-1; possible D gene TRBD2, 7 bases. The CDR3 spans 17 residues. Trimming left V 0 bases short and J 5 bases short, with 17 bases between. CDR1 LGHNT and CDR2 FRNRAP come from the germline V gene. CDR3 sequence reads: CASGLVQGGRRDNEQFF. Written as DNA, the CDR3 is TGTGCTAGTGGTTTGGTACAGGGAGGGAGGAGGGACAATGAGCAGTTCTTC.

This clonotype was observed at least ten times. This chain links TRBV6-5 with TRBJ1-5; no reliable D call. This CDR3 comprises 15 residues. CDR1 and CDR2 from the germline V gene are MNHEY and SVGAGI. The germline V and J ends were trimmed by 7 bases and 4 bases, with 17 bases remaining between them. DNA of the CDR3: TGTGCCAGCACTCCCTCGAGCAGCACAAATCAGCCCCAGCATTTT. Translated, it gives CASTPSSSTNQPQHF.

V usage is TRBV30 and J usage is TRBJ2-3; D possibly corresponds to TRBD1 (5 bases). V was clipped by 4 bases and J by 6 bases, with 11 bases between them. Per the germline V gene, CDR1 is GTSNPN and CDR2 is SVGIG (reference sequence). There are 12 residues in the CDR3. CDR3 bases: TGTGCCTGGATGGGGCCCTCGGATACGCAGTATTTT. The encoded protein is CAWMGPSDTQYF.

This clonotype has a handful of counts. Sequence at one end of the junction differs from germline and may be a read error. The rearrangement joins TRBV9 to TRBJ1-2, with D maybe TRBD1 (6 bases). In germline, CDR1 is SGDLS, CDR2 YYNGEE. There are 13 residues in the CDR3. The CDR3 coding sequence is TGTGCCAGCATCGTACAGGGCCTCTATGGCTACACCTTC. It translates to CASIVQGLYGYTF. The full variable domain, its missing parts supplied by reference TRBV9 and TRBJ1-2, is DSGVTQTPKHLITATGQRVTLRCSPRSGDLSVYWYQQSLDQGLQFLIQYYNGEERAKGNILERFSAQQFPDLHSELNLSSLELGDSALYFCASIVQGLYGYTFGSGTRLTVV.

With respect to this clonotype: Just one base apart from a much larger clone, this may be a read error. This chain connects TRBV29-1 to TRBJ2-7; D remains ambiguous. Germline CDR1 and CDR2: SQVTM and ANQGSEA. This CDR3 region has 13 residues. Here the CDR3 reads CGVEAGHSYEQYF. CDR3 DNA sequence: TGCGGCGTTGAGGCAGGTCACTCCTACGAGCAGTACTTC.

In this sample, this clonotype turned up many times. The chain is built from TRBV5-1 and TRBJ2-1; D is ambiguous. Trimming shortened V by 6 bases and J by 4 bases, and 5 bases separated the two germline ends. The CDR3 totals 11 residues. Germline values: CDR1 SGHRS, CDR2 YFSETQ. For the CDR3, the DNA is TGCGCCAGCAACGGGTACAATGAGCAGTTCTTC. Protein sequence: CASNGYNEQFF.

This clonotype was seen many times. This chain links TRBV12-3 or TRBV12-4 with TRBJ1-2; 8 bases agree with TRBD1. Trimming removed 7 bases from V and 5 bases from J; junction bases left unmatched: 9. The CDR3 length is 14 residues. Written as DNA, the CDR3 is TGTGCCAGCACTTTGGGACAGGAAGATTATGGCTACACCTTC. Translated, it gives CASTLGQEDYGYTF.

This clonotype has a count of ten or more. This chain uses TRBV2 with TRBJ1-1, with D possibly TRBD1 on 5 matching bases. The CDR3 runs to 17 residues. V lost 3 bases and J lost 1, with 18 bases in between. CDR1 and CDR2 (germline): SNHLY, FYNNEI. This CDR3 reads CASSDSGGVLGNTEAFF. In DNA, the CDR3 is TGTGCCAGCAGTGACTCCGGGGGGGTTTTAGGGAACACTGAAGCTTTCTTT. The complete variable domain, with remaining parts taken from reference TRBV2 and TRBJ1-1, reads EPEVTQTPSHQVTQMGQEVILRCVPISNHLYFYWYRQILGQKVEFLVSFYNNEISEKSEIFDDQFSVERPDGSNFTLKIRSTKLEDSAMYFCASSDSGGVLGNTEAFFGQGTRLTVV.

The chain employs TRBV27 and TRBJ2-3; TRBD2 might be the D (5 bases). The CDR3 has 16 residues. Germline V gene data show CDR1 as MNHEY and CDR2 as SMNVEV (reference sequence). V lost 5 bases to trimming and J lost 4 bases, with 19 bases between them. CDR3 protein: CASSPRGLAVSDTQYF. The CDR3 nucleotides are TGTGCCAGCAGTCCTAGAGGGCTAGCCGTCTCAGATACGCAGTATTTT.

This clonotype came up a few times. The V and J genes are TRBV10-3 and TRBJ2-5; tentatively, D is TRBD2 (6 bases). From germline, CDR1 is ENHRY and CDR2 SYGVKD. The V end was cut by 10 bases, the J end by 3 bases, with 18 bases between. CDR3 length: 14 residues. CDR3 protein: CATRTKGSEETQYF. For the CDR3, the DNA is TGTGCCACCCGGACTAAGGGGTCGGAAGAGACCCAGTACTTC.

The gene calls are TRBV20-1 and TRBJ1-4; D unclear. Germline V gene sequence: CDR1 DFQATT, CDR2 SNEGSKA (reference sequence). The CDR3 runs to 14 residues. V was shortened by 0 bases and J by 7 bases, with 12 bases between the two germline ends. CDR3 in amino acids: CSARDPPPGEKLFF. The CDR3 region has the DNA TGCAGTGCTAGAGATCCCCCCCCGGGTGAAAAACTGTTTTTT.

This clonotype was seen ten or more times. CDR3 coding DNA: TGTGCCAGCAGTCGGACCGACAGGGGAGACTACGAGCAGTACTTC. Translated: CASSRTDRGDYEQYF. The chain joins TRBV6-1 to TRBJ2-7; 8 bases are shared with TRBD1. CDR3 size: 15 residues. Unmatched junction bases numbered 9, after V lost 5 bases and J lost 3 bases. Germline V gene data show CDR1 as MNHNS and CDR2 as SASEGT.

This clonotype was found a few times. Since a much larger clone is just one base distant, this may be a read error. The rearrangement uses TRBV13 and TRBJ2-3, with D hard to call. The last part of the DNA fits TRBJ1-5 better; the J call may be wrong. The germline CDR1 and CDR2 sequences are PRHDT and FYEKMQ (reference sequence). The CDR3 extends over 16 amino acids. The CDR3 DNA sequence: TGTGCCAGCAGCCCAGACACCGGGCCTAACACAGATACGCAGCATTTT. Protein product: CASSPDTGPNTDTQHF.

This clonotype has more than one count but fewer than ten. The chain uses TRBV19 and TRBJ1-5; D perhaps matches TRBD1 (5 bases). The CDR3 has 14 amino acids. Germline V gene sequence: CDR1 LNHDA, CDR2 SQIVND (reference sequence). Trimming removed 2 bases at V and 5 bases at J, with 10 bases between. The CDR3 region has the DNA TGTGCCAGTAGTATATCAGGGTGGGATCAGCCCCAGCATTTT. Translation gives CASSISGWDQPQHF. The full variable domain, in which reference TRBV19 and TRBJ1-5 provide the parts outside the CDR3, is DGGITQSPKYLFRKEGQNVTLSCEQNLNHDAMYWYRQDPGQGLRLIYYSQIVNDFQKGDIAEGYSVSREKKESFPLTVTSAQKNPTAFYLCASSISGWDQPQHFGDGTRLSIL.

This clonotype was seen at least ten times. This chain uses TRBV3-1 with TRBJ2-1; 14 positions agree with TRBD2. Looked up from germline, CDR1 is LGHDT and CDR2 is YNNKEL (reference sequence). V gave up 3 bases and J gave up 9 bases; unmatched junction bases: 4. There are 15 residues in the CDR3. CDR3 loop: CASSHGTSGSLEQFF. CDR3 DNA: TGTGCCAGCAGCCATGGGACTAGCGGGAGTCTTGAGCAGTTCTTC.

The chain combines TRBV30 with TRBJ2-5; unclear D gene. The CDR3 sequence is 13 residues long. Germline V gives CDR1 GTSNPN, CDR2 SVGIG (reference sequence). The germline V and J ends were trimmed by 0 bases and 5 bases, with 10 bases remaining between them. The DNA of the CDR3 is TGTGCCTGGAGTGTCCCCTACTTGGAGACCCAGTACTTC. Protein product: CAWSVPYLETQYF.

This clonotype was counted at least ten times. The chain uses TRBV2 and TRBJ2-5, with D possibly TRBD1 on 7 matching bases. Germline CDR1 is SNHLY and CDR2 is FYNNEI. The V end was cut by 11 bases, the J end by 7 bases, with 23 bases between. The CDR3 totals 14 residues. The CDR3 region is CAGTYTGEIATQYF. CDR3 coding DNA: TGTGCCGGGACTTATACAGGGGAAATTGCGACCCAGTACTTC.

Remarks on this clonotype: With a much larger clone just one base away, this may be a read error. V is TRBV30 and J is TRBJ2-3; 8 bases are a match to TRBD1. TRBJ2-1 explains the end of the DNA better; the J call may be wrong. Germline V lookup: CDR1 GTSNPN, CDR2 SVGIG (reference sequence). This CDR3 comprises 16 residues. The CDR3, as DNA: TGTGCCTGGAGTGTTCGACCCGGACAGGGCAGAAACGAGCAGTTCTTC. Its translation: CAWSVRPGQGRNEQFF.

This clonotype was seen at least ten times. The chain combines TRBV5-5 with TRBJ1-2, with 9 bases fitting TRBD1. The germline gives CDR1 SGHKS, CDR2 YYEKEE (reference sequence). The trim removed 6 bases at V and 1 base at J, leaving 10 bases unmatched. The length of the CDR3 is 16 residues. CDR3 sequence (DNA): TGTGCCAGCACCCGGACAGGGGAGGCGGATAACTATGGCTACACCTTC. It specifies CASTRTGEADNYGYTF.

This clonotype was observed at least ten times. This sequence joins TRBV7-9 and TRBJ2-5; 8 nucleotides align to TRBD2. Germline trimming cut 5 bases from V and 5 bases from J; bases unmatched to any gene: 13. The CDR3 totals 16 residues. Germline V gene data show CDR1 as SEHNR and CDR2 as FQNEAQ (reference sequence). The CDR3 loop is CASSLSGTRLVETQYF. The DNA of the CDR3 is TGTGCCAGCAGCCTCTCCGGGACTAGGCTTGTTGAGACCCAGTACTTC.

This rearrangement joins TRBV27 to TRBJ1-5; a possible D gene is TRBD1 (6 bases). The CDR3 length is 15 residues. Germline CDR1 and CDR2: MNHEY and SMNVEV (reference sequence). Trimming stripped 3 bases from V and 4 bases from J, with 13 bases between. This CDR3 is CASSFQGTNNQPQHF. The CDR3 nucleotides read TGTGCCAGCAGTTTTCAGGGGACTAATAATCAGCCCCAGCATTTT.